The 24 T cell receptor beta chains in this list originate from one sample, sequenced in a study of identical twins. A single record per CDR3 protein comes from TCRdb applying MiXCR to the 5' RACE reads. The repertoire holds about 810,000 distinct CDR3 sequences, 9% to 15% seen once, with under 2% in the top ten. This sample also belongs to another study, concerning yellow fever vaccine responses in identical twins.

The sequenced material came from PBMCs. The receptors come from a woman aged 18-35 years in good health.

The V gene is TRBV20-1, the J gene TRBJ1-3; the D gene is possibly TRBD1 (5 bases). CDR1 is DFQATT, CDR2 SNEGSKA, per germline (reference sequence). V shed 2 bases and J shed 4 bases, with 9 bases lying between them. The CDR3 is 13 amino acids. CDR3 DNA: TGCAGTGCTAGACGCAGGGACGGAAACACCATATATTTT. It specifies CSARRRDGNTIYF.

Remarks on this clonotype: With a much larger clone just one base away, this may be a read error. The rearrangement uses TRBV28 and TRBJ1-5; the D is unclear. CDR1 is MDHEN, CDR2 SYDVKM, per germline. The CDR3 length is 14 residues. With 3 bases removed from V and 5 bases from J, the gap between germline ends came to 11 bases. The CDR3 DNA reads TGTGCCAGCAGTTTCCCCGACACGTATCAGCCCCAGCATTTT. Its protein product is CASSFPDTYQPQHF. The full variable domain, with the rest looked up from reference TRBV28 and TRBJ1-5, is DVKVTQSSRYLVKRTGEKVFLECVQDMDHENMFWYRQDPGLGLRLIYFSYDVKMKEKGDIPEGYSVSREKKERFSLILESASTNQTSMYLCASSFPDTYQPQHFGDGTRLSIL.

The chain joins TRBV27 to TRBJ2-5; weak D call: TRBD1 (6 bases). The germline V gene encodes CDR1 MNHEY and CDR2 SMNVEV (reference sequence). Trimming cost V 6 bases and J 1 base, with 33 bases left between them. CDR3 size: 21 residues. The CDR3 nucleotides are TGTGCCAGCAGCCCGCCCTCTTCGACAGGTCTCTACGGGGCAGGCCAAGAGACCCAGTACTTC. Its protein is CASSPPSSTGLYGAGQETQYF.

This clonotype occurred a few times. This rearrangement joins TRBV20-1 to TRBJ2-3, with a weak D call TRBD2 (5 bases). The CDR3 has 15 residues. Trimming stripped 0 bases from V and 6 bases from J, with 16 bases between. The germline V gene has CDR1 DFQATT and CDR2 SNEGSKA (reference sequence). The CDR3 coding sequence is TGCAGTGCTAGAGATGGCCTAGCCGGAATTGATACGCAGTATTTT. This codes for CSARDGLAGIDTQYF.

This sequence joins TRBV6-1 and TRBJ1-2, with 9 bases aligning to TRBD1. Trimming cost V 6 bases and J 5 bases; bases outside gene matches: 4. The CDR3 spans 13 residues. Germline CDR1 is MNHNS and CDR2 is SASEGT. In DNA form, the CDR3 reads TGTGCCAGCAGCGGGACAGGGATGTATGGCTACACCTTC. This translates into CASSGTGMYGYTF.

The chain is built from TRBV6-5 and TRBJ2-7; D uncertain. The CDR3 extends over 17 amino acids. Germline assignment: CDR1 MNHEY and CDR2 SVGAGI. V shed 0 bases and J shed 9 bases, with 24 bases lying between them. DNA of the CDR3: TGTGCCAGCAGTTACTCGGGCGAGATAGGACCTAACCTTCCGCAGTACTTC. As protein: CASSYSGEIGPNLPQYF.

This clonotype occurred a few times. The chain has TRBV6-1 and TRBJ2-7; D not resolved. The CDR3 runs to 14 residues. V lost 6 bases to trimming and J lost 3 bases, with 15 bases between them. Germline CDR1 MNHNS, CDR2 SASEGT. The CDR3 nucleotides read TGTGCCAGCAGCCCCAACCAGGTTGGCTACGAGCAGTACGTC. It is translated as CASSPNQVGYEQYV.

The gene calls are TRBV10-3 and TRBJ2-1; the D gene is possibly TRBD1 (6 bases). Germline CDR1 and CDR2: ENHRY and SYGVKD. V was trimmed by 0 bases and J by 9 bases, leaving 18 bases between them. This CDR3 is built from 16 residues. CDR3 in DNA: TGTGCCATCAGTGAGTCAGCCACTGGGGGCGCCGGTGAGCAGTTCTTC. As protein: CAISESATGGAGEQFF.

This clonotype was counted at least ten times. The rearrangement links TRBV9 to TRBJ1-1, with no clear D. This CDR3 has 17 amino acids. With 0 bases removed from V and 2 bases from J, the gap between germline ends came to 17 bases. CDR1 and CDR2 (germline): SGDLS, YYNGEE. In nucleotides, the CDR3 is TGTGCCAGCAGCGTAGCTTACTCATACGGGTATAACACTGAAGCTTTCTTT. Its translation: CASSVAYSYGYNTEAFF.

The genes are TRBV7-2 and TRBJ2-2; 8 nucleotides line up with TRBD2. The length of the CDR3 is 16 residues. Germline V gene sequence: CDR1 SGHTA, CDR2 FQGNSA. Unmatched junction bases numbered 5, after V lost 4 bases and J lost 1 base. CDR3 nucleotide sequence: TGTGCCAGCAGCTCCCTCCGGGGGGGGAACACCGGGGAGCTGTTTTTT. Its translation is CASSSLRGGNTGELFF.

CDR3 in amino acids: CASSYSRTSGREETQYF. CDR3 DNA sequence: TGTGCCAGCAGTTACTCGAGGACTAGCGGGAGGGAAGAGACCCAGTACTTC. The rearrangement uses TRBV6-6 and TRBJ2-5; 15 bases line up with TRBD2. V gave up 0 bases and J gave up 3 bases; unmatched junction bases: 2. The CDR3 is 17 residues long. The germline V gene has CDR1 MNHNY and CDR2 SVGAGI (reference sequence).

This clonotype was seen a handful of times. The CDR3 DNA follows: TGTGCCAGCAGCCAAGATCGGAGCGGGGGGAGGTCCTACAATGAGCAGTTCTTC. Translated: CASSQDRSGGRSYNEQFF. This sequence joins TRBV3-1 and TRBJ2-1; 9 bases line up with TRBD2. Unmatched junction bases numbered 7, after V lost 0 bases and J lost 1 base. The CDR3 is 18 residues long. Per germline, CDR1 LGHDT and CDR2 YNNKEL (reference sequence).

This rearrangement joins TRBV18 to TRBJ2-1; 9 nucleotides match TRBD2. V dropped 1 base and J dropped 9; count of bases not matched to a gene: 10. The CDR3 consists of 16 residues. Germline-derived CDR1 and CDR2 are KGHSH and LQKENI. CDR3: CASSPQEAGGPTEQFF. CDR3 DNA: TGTGCCAGCTCACCACAGGAAGCGGGAGGCCCCACTGAGCAGTTCTTC.

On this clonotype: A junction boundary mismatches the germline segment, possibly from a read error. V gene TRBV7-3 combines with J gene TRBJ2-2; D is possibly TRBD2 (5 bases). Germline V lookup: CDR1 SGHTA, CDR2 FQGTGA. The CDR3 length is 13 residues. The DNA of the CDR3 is TGTGTCAGCAGCTCGGGGAGCACCGGGGAGCTGTTTTTT. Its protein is CVSSSGSTGELFF.

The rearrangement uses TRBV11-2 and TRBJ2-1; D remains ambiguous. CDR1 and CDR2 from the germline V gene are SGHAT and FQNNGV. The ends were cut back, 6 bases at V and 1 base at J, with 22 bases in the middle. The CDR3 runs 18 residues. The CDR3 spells CASRKGGVRLVSYNEQFF. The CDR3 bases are TGTGCCAGCAGAAAAGGCGGTGTTAGGTTGGTGTCCTACAATGAGCAGTTCTTC.

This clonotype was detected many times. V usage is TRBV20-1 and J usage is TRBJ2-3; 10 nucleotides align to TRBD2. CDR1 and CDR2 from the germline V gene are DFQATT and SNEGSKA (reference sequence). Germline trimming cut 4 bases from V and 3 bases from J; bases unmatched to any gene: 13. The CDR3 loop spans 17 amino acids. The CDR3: CSAMATGTSVRTDTQYF. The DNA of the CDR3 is TGCAGTGCTATGGCCACCGGGACTAGCGTCAGGACAGATACGCAGTATTTT.

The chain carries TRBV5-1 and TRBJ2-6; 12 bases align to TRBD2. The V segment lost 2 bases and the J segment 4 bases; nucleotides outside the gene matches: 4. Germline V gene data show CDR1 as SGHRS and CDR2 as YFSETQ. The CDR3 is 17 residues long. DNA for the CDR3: TGCGCCAGCAGCTTACTAGCGGGGGGCTCCGGGGCCAACGTCCTGACTTTC. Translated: CASSLLAGGSGANVLTF.

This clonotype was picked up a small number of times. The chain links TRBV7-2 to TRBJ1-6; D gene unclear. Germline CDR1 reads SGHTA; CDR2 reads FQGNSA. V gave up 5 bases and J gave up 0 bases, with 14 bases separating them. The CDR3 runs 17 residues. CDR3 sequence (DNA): TGTGCCAGCAGCCCGCCAGCTGGGAGCTCCTATAATTCACCCCTCCACTTT. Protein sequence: CASSPPAGSSYNSPLHF.

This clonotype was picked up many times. DNA for the CDR3: TGTGCCAGCAGCATTGGAAATGAGCAGTTCTTC. Residues: CASSIGNEQFF. V is TRBV7-3 and J is TRBJ2-1, with D unresolved. This CDR3 has 11 residues. Germline assignment: CDR1 SGHTA and CDR2 FQGTGA. Trimming pared 5 bases from V and 7 bases from J, leaving 6 bases between.

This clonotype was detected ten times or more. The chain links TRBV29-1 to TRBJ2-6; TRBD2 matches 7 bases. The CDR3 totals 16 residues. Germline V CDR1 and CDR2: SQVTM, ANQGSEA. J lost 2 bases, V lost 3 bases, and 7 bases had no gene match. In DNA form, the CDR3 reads TGCAGCGTTGAGGACCTAGGGAGGGCTGGGGCCAACGTCCTGACTTTC. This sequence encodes CSVEDLGRAGANVLTF.

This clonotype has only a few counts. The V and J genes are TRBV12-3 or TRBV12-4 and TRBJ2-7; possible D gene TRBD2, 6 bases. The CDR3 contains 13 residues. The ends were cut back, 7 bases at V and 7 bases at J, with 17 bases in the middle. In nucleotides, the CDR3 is TGTGCCAGCACCCCCGGGACTGCAGAGGAGCAGTACTTC. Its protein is CASTPGTAEEQYF.

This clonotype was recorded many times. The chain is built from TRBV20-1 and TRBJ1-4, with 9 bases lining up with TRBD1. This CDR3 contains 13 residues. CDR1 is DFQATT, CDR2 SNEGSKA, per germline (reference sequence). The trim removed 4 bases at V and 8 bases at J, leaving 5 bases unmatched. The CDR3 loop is CSAIRTGDEKLFF. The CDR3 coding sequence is TGCAGTGCTATTAGGACAGGGGACGAAAAACTGTTTTTT.

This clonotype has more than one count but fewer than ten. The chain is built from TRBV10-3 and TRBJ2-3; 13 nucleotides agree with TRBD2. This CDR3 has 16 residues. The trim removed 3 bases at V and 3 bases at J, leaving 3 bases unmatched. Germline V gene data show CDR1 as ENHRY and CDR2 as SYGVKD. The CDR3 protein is CAISETSGGATDTQYF. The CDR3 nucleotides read TGTGCCATCAGTGAAACTAGCGGGGGGGCGACAGATACGCAGTATTTT.

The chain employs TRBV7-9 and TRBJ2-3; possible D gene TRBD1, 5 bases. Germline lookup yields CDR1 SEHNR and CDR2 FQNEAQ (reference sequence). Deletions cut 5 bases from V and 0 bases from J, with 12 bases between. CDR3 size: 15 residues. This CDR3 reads CASSPAQGSTDTQYF. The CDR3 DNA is TGTGCCAGCAGCCCCGCGCAGGGAAGCACAGATACGCAGTATTTT.